These 10 T cell receptor beta chains originate from one sample sequenced in a study of T cell responses to AZD1222 COVID-19 vaccine. TCRdb keeps only in-frame clones here, not all; method: immunoSEQ multiplex PCR. The data hold over 45,000 clones, with 75% to 90% observed a single time. Material: peripheral blood, obtained 28 days after the second AZD1222 dose. These receptors were collected from an adult who received the AZD1222 COVID-19 vaccine.

V is TRBV28 and J is TRBJ2-7; tentatively, D is TRBD1 (6 bases). This CDR3 region has 14 residues. Germline V lookup: CDR1 MDHEN, CDR2 SYDVKM. V dropped 5 bases and J dropped 2 bases, with 13 bases sitting between them. The CDR3 DNA sequence: TGTGCCAGCAGTGGATACAGGGCGACCTACGAGCAGTACTTC. As protein: CASSGYRATYEQYF.

V and J are TRBV28 and TRBJ1-2; TRBD1 matches 12 bases. CDR1 is MDHEN, CDR2 SYDVKM, per germline. There are 15 residues in the CDR3. With V trimmed by 3 bases and J by 8 bases, 7 bases remained unmatched. This chain's CDR3 is CASSLGDRGLSGYTF. CDR3 coding DNA: TGTGCCAGCAGTTTGGGGGACAGGGGGCTCTCGGGCTACACCTTC.

The chain recombines TRBV19 with TRBJ1-1; 9 nucleotides align to TRBD1. This CDR3 has 13 amino acids. In germline, CDR1 is LNHDA, CDR2 SQIVND (reference sequence). J gave up 8 bases and V 1 base, and 2 bases lay outside the gene matches. The DNA of the CDR3 is TGTGCCAGTAGTATAGGGGGACAGGGCGAAGCTTTCTTT. This sequence encodes CASSIGGQGEAFF.

J is TRBJ2-7 and V is TRBV2; D is ambiguous. CDR1 is SNHLY and CDR2 is FYNNEI in the germline V gene. The CDR3 sequence is 15 residues long. V lost 5 bases to trimming and J lost 2 bases, with 16 bases between them. The CDR3 DNA follows: TGTGCCAGCAGTTCTGGCCTCAATATCGCCTACGAGCAGTACTTC. Its protein product is CASSSGLNIAYEQYF. The full variable domain, in which reference TRBV2 and TRBJ2-7 provide the parts outside the CDR3, is EPEVTQTPSHQVTQMGQEVILRCVPISNHLYFYWYRQILGQKVEFLVSFYNNEISEKSEIFDDQFSVERPDGSNFTLKIRSTKLEDSAMYFCASSSGLNIAYEQYFGPGTRLTVT.

The J gene is TRBJ1-2, the V gene TRBV6-1; TRBD1 agrees at 7 bases. V lost 1 base to trimming and J lost 4 bases; unmatched junction nucleotides: 6. From germline, CDR1 is MNHNS and CDR2 SASEGT. The CDR3 is 15 amino acids. The CDR3, as DNA: TGTGCCAGCAGTGAAGGACAGGGCCGAGGCTATGGCTACACCTTC. It translates to CASSEGQGRGYGYTF.

The chain uses TRBV6-5 and TRBJ1-4; maybe TRBD1 (6 bases). V lost 6 bases and J lost 8, with 16 bases in between. Germline CDR1 reads MNHEY; CDR2 reads SVGAGI. The CDR3 consists of 14 residues. The CDR3 DNA reads as TGTGCCAGCAGGGGGGGCTCAAGCGGAGAAAAACTGTTTTTT. It is translated as CASRGGSSGEKLFF.

The chain has TRBV5-1 and TRBJ1-3, with TRBD1 as a possible D gene (5 bases). The CDR3 contains 15 residues. Between the trimmed V and J ends, which lost 1 base and 4 bases, there was a span of 12 bases. The germline CDR1 and CDR2 sequences are SGHRS and YFSETQ. The CDR3 DNA reads as TGCGCCAGCAGCTTGACGTGGGGCTCAGGAAACACCATATATTTT. Its protein product is CASSLTWGSGNTIYF.

The V gene is TRBV19, the J gene TRBJ2-5, with 13 bases that match TRBD2. Per the germline V gene, CDR1 is LNHDA and CDR2 is SQIVND (reference sequence). The length of the CDR3 is 16 residues. V lost 4 bases to trimming and J lost 5 bases; unmatched junction nucleotides: 7. Written as DNA, the CDR3 is TGTGCCAGTAGTAAGATTACTAGCGGGAGGGCCGAGACCCAGTACTTC. Its translation is CASSKITSGRAETQYF.

In its sample, this clone was seen once. The chain has TRBV7-2 and TRBJ2-1; D gene ambiguous. Germline assignment: CDR1 SGHTA and CDR2 FQGNSA. Trimming shortened V by 1 base and J by 3 bases, and 7 bases separated the two germline ends. This CDR3 spans 14 amino acids. CDR3: CASSLVGFYNEQFF. The CDR3 DNA reads as TGTGCCAGCAGCTTAGTAGGGTTCTACAATGAGCAGTTCTTC.

The V call is TRBV28, the J call TRBJ1-5, with TRBD1 matching 9 bases. V lost 5 bases and J lost 4; bases outside the gene matches: 9. From germline, CDR1 is MDHEN and CDR2 SYDVKM. The CDR3 totals 16 residues. The DNA for the CDR3 is TGTGCCAGCAGTACCTACGGGACAGGGTTTAATCAGCCCCAGCATTTT. The encoded protein is CASSTYGTGFNQPQHF.